The rows below give T cell receptor beta chains drawn from one sample of a study of cytomegalovirus exposure and HLA in healthy donors. Only in-frame clones appear in the TCRdb table, and some are missing; sequencing was by immunoSEQ multiplex PCR. The sample lists around 200,000 clones, over 70% occurring once. The sequencing input was PBMCs. The receptors here all came from a male donor in good health and CMV-seronegative. Both conserved end residues are part of each CDR3. The order of the fields is clone size, D gene, V gene, J gene, CDR3 protein, CDR3 DNA. D genes are given only for firm matches. A row's size may be missing; if present it is once, few, many or a size class.

-	TRBD1	TRBV29-1	TRBJ1-1	CSVLQGRYTEAFF	TGCAGCGTCCTACAGGGGCGGTACACTGAAGCTTTCTTT
once	-	TRBV5-8	TRBJ2-5	CASSLYETQYF	TGTGCCAGCAGCTTGTATGAGACCCAGTACTTC
few	-	TRBV7-8	TRBJ2-7	CASRPLALNSYEQYF	TGTGCCAGCAGGCCTCTAGCGCTTAACTCCTACGAGCAGTACTTC
-	TRBD1	TRBV30	TRBJ2-1	CASTRTGGVYNEQFF	TGTGCCTCCACTAGGACAGGGGGCGTCTACAATGAGCAGTTCTTC
-	TRBD2	TRBV7-2	TRBJ2-3	CASVTSGNTDTQYF	TGTGCCAGCGTGACTAGCGGGAACACAGATACGCAGTATTTT
-	-	TRBV6-6	TRBJ2-7	CASSYSKQGFPYEQYF	TGTGCCAGCAGTTACTCCAAGCAGGGATTTCCCTACGAGCAGTACTTC
-	TRBD2	TRBV6-5	TRBJ2-1	CASSSEREGLGEQFF	TGTGCCAGCAGTTCGGAACGGGAGGGCCTAGGGGAGCAGTTCTTC
-	TRBD1	TRBV5-1	TRBJ2-3	CASSLGQGPDTQYF	TGCGCCAGCAGCTTGGGACAGGGACCAGATACGCAGTATTTT
-	TRBD2	TRBV15	TRBJ2-7	CATSRDVAGPGCEQYF	TGTGCCACCAGCAGAGATGTAGCGGGACCTGGCTGCGAGCAGTACTTC
-	-	TRBV19	TRBJ1-6	CASSRGSPLHF	TGTGCCAGTAGCCGCGGTTCACCCCTCCACTTT
-	TRBD2	TRBV2	TRBJ2-1	CANGTSGGNEQFF	TGTGCCAACGGGACTAGCGGGGGAAATGAGCAGTTCTTC
-	-	TRBV6-5	TRBJ1-1	CASGGAHTEAFF	TGTGCCAGCGGCGGGGCGCACACTGAAGCTTTCTTT
-	TRBD1	TRBV5-1	TRBJ1-2	CASSFGTVDGYTF	TGCGCCAGCAGCTTTGGGACAGTTGATGGCTACACCTTC
-	TRBD2	TRBV28	TRBJ2-1	CASRRASGGYNEQFF	TGTGCCAGCAGACGAGCTAGCGGAGGATACAATGAGCAGTTCTTC
-	-	TRBV5-1	TRBJ1-4	CASSLGPVIEKLFF	TGCGCCAGCTCCCTGGGCCCTGTAATTGAAAAACTGTTTTTT
once	-	TRBV28	TRBJ1-2	CASSFMTDGYGYTF	TGTGCCAGCAGCTTCATGACAGACGGCTATGGCTACACCTTC
few	-	TRBV7-9	TRBJ2-4	CASSSLAKNIQYF	TGTGCCAGCAGCTCCCTAGCCAAAAACATTCAGTACTTC
-	-	TRBV2	TRBJ1-5	CASSELSHSNQPQHF	TGTGCCAGCAGTGAACTGAGCCATAGCAATCAGCCCCAGCATTTT
once	TRBD1	TRBV27	TRBJ2-1	CASRPQGAVYNEQFF	TGTGCCAGCAGGCCCCAGGGGGCAGTCTACAATGAGCAGTTCTTC
few	TRBD2	TRBV6-5	TRBJ2-3	CASRYLAGSTDTQYF	TGTGCCAGCAGATACTTAGCGGGGAGCACAGATACGCAGTATTTT
-	TRBD1	TRBV4-3	TRBJ1-5	CASSQVRDSYQPQHF	TGCGCCAGCAGCCAAGTACGGGACAGTTATCAGCCCCAGCATTTT
-	TRBD1	TRBV28	TRBJ1-5	CASTPHGQGNQPQHF	TGTGCCAGCACCCCACACGGACAGGGCAATCAGCCCCAGCATTTT
few	-	TRBV6-1	TRBJ1-3	CASRSGFYAGNTIYF	TGTGCCAGCAGGTCGGGGTTTTACGCTGGAAACACCATATATTTT
-	TRBD2	TRBV6-6	TRBJ2-1	CASSFLAGGSYNEQFF	TGTGCCAGCAGCTTTCTAGCGGGGGGGTCCTACAATGAGCAGTTCTTC
-	-	TRBV2	TRBJ1-5	CASSEDRHSNQPQHF	TGTGCCAGCAGTGAAGATCGACATAGCAATCAGCCCCAGCATTTT
-	-	TRBV7-7	TRBJ2-1	CASSLAGRFNEQFF	TGTGCCAGCAGCTTAGCAGGGAGGTTCAATGAGCAGTTCTTC
few	TRBD2	TRBV2	TRBJ2-7	CASRSSGSGYEQYF	TGTGCCAGCAGGTCTAGCGGGAGTGGATACGAGCAGTACTTC
-	-	TRBV5-4	TRBJ1-2	CASSTSSPNRGYTF	TGTGCCAGCAGCACGAGCTCCCCAAATCGTGGCTACACCTTC
once	TRBD2	TRBV4-3	TRBJ2-7	CASSQAWTSYEQYF	TGCGCCAGCAGCCAAGCATGGACTAGCTACGAGCAGTACTTC
-	-	TRBV11-2	TRBJ2-1	CASSPRPGLSPYNEQFF	TGTGCCAGCAGCCCGAGGCCGGGACTGTCTCCCTACAATGAGCAGTTCTTC
-	-	TRBV19	TRBJ1-5	CASSTVGQSNQPQHF	TGTGCCAGTAGTACAGTTGGACAAAGCAATCAGCCCCAGCATTTT
few	-	TRBV6-1	TRBJ1-6	CASELEYNSPLHF	TGTGCCAGCGAACTCGAGTATAATTCACCCCTCCACTTT
-	-	TRBV6-6	TRBJ2-3	CASSYAGQYTDTQYF	TGTGCCAGCAGTTACGCTGGACAGTACACAGATACGCAGTATTTT
-	-	TRBV7-9	TRBJ2-6	CASSFYLSGANVLTF	TGTGCCAGCAGCTTCTACCTCTCTGGGGCCAACGTCCTGACTTTC
once	TRBD1	TRBV11-2	TRBJ1-5	CASSLGTTGGNQPQHF	TGTGCCAGCAGCTTAGGGACAACAGGGGGCAATCAGCCCCAGCATTTT
-	-	TRBV25-1	TRBJ2-1	CASSVPGGGSSYNEQFF	TGTGCCAGCAGTGTCCCTGGAGGCGGCAGCTCCTACAATGAGCAGTTCTTC
few	-	TRBV30	TRBJ1-4	CAWAGRFNEKLFF	TGTGCCTGGGCGGGGCGTTTTAATGAAAAACTGTTTTTT
few	-	TRBV5-5	TRBJ1-2	CASSLNGRGWGYTF	TGTGCCAGCAGCTTGAATGGCAGGGGTTGGGGCTACACCTTC
once	-	TRBV30	TRBJ1-4	CAWSKLSEKLFF	TGTGCCTGGAGTAAATTGAGTGAAAAACTGTTTTTT
-	-	TRBV13	TRBJ1-3	CASSHRAGNTIYF	TGTGCCAGCAGCCATCGGGCTGGAAACACCATATATTTT
few	-	TRBV6-1	TRBJ1-4	CASRGLRDGNEKLFF	TGTGCCAGCAGAGGGTTGAGGGATGGGAATGAAAAACTGTTTTTT
-	TRBD1	TRBV25-1	TRBJ1-3	CASSEAPGQGAGNTIYF	TGTGCCAGCAGTGAAGCTCCGGGACAGGGTGCTGGAAACACCATATATTTT
-	-	TRBV28	TRBJ1-5	CASSLGRAGEWNQPQHF	TGTGCCAGCAGTTTAGGCCGGGCAGGGGAATGGAATCAGCCCCAGCATTTT
-	-	TRBV18	TRBJ2-7	CASSPGLQTYEQYF	TGTGCCAGCTCACCAGGGTTACAGACCTACGAGCAGTACTTC
-	-	TRBV4-2	TRBJ2-2	CASSQDDQGLSPGELFF	TGTGCCAGCAGCCAAGACGATCAGGGATTGAGTCCCGGGGAGCTGTTTTTT
-	-	TRBV30	TRBJ2-1	CAWSVTGLNEQFF	TGTGCCTGGAGTGTAACAGGGTTGAATGAGCAGTTCTTC
-	-	TRBV2	TRBJ2-6	CASKEWSFRPGANVLTF	TGTGCCAGCAAAGAGTGGTCGTTCCGCCCTGGGGCCAACGTCCTGACTTTC
-	-	TRBV4-2	TRBJ1-5	CASSQDLQASNQPQHF	TGTGCCAGCAGCCAAGATTTACAGGCTAGCAATCAGCCCCAGCATTTT